This T cell receptor beta chain is from a study (dated by TCRdb to between 2014 and 2016). A note on the overall study: Whether tumor-infiltrating Tregs in breast cancer are recruited from blood Tregs or converted in situ from other CD4+ T cell subsets was tested.

Cells that were CD4+CD25+CD127-/low were isolated as Tregs. Tregs, naive and memory CD4+ T cells from tumor, blood and ipsilateral draining lymph nodes of five breast cancer patients underwent full-length TCR alpha and beta sequencing. Tumor tissue, along with lymph nodes from ipsilateral axillary dissection, was perfused with PBS, minced, and then digested using collagenase I and hyaluronidase. Sorted cell populations were confirmed by FACS to exceed 90% purity. Amplification of full-length TCR variable regions was done by 5' RACE PCR using constant-region reverse primers, and this step was followed by semi-nested PCR with Nested Universal Primer A. The ReliaPrep RNA Cell Miniprep System was used to extract total RNA, which was then reverse transcribed into 5'RACE-ready cDNA with the SMARTer RACE 5'/3' Kit. Multiplex adaptors were used to barcode the full-length TCR alpha and beta libraries, which were then sequenced on an Illumina MiSeq. The paper's data handling went like this. For each of nine subset-tissue groups, sequencing data from the five patients were pooled, and the groups were compared by unsupervised clustering of TCR gene usage. Repertoire similarity was calculated with the Morisita-Horn index, weighting shared sequences by their contribution to each repertoire. The public reads were run again by TCRdb, first through fastp at Q25 and then through MiXCR, and only productive beta chains were kept. Every distinct CDR3 protein forms one entry, paired with its most common genes and DNA. Clone size and V and J calls follow TCRdb, not the original study. For this sample there are around 55,000 distinct CDR3 sequences; around 20% appear just once. The ten biggest clones cover roughly 3.5% of the sample.

The V and J ends are trimmed by 4 bases and 8 bases, leaving 12 bases between them. CDR1 and CDR2, per the germline V gene, are SGDLS and YYNGEE. The CDR3 numbers 12 residues from cysteine through phenylalanine. The only DNA kept is the CDR3, 36 bases in frame from the first base. Study-wide findings and limitations: The greatest overlap of tumor-infiltrating Treg TCR alpha and beta sequences was observed with tumor naive CD4+ T cells, followed by blood naive CD4+ T cells. In terms of TCR gene usage, tumor memory CD4+ T cells clustered together with blood and lymph node memory CD4+ cells, as well as with lymph node naive CD4+ cells. The larger-cohort validation was restricted to a single TCR beta V-J rearrangement rather than whole repertoires.

This clonotype appeared many times. The antigen it binds to is not known. One base away there is no much larger clone; base qualities are not given. What was sequenced was tumor-infiltrating Tregs sorted from the breast tumor. This sequence uses TRBV9 and TRBJ1-2, with the D segment identity uncertain. The sequence derives from a female donor with breast cancer. The base sequence is TGTGCCAGCAGCCCCGGGTCGGGCGGCTACACCTTC. Translated, this gives CASSPGSGGYTF.